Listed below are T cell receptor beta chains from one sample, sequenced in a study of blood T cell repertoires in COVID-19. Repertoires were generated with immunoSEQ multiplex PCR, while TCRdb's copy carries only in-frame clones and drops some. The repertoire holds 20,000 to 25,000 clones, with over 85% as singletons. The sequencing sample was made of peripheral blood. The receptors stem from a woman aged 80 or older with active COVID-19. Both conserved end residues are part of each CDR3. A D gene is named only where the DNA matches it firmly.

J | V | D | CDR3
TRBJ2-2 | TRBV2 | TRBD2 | CASRGTSGAVTGELFF
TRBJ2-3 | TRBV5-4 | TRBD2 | CASSPPPSGGTDTQYF
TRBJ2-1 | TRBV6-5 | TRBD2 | CASRTGTMYNEQFF
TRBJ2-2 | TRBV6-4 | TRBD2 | CASRNSGGTGELFF
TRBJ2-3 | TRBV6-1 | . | CASSEWQGPDTQYF
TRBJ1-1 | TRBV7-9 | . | CASSLTTEMNTEAFF
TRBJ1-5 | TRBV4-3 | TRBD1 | CASSQNGTGGSNQPQHF
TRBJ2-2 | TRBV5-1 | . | CASRVLDQGTGELFF
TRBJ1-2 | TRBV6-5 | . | CASSDSAYGYTF
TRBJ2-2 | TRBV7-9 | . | CASSLASVGDFNGELFF
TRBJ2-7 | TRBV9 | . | CASSVGSEQYF
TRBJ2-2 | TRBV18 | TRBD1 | CASSTSTGTVTNTGELFF
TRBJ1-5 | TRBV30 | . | CACPNQPQHF
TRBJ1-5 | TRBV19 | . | CASRRDGGSNQPQHF
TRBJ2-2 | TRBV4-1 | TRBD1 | CASIPGDRVTGELFF
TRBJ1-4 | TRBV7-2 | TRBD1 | CASSQGTGYREKLFF
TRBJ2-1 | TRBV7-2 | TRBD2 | CASSPGGSSYNEQFF
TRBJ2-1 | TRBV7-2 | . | CASSFLLGRLNEQFF
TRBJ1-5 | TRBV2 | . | CASNLVDSSPQHF
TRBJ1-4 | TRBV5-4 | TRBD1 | CASSPTGTEDEKLFF
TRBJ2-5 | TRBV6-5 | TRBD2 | CASREAGGVQETQYF
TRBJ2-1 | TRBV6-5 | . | CASSSNRDSYNEQFF
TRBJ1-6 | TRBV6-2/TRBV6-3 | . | CASSHHGQTYNSPLHF
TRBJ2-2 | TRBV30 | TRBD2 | CAWRRGVANTGELFF
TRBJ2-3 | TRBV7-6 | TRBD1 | CASSYRDRGPGWTDTQYF
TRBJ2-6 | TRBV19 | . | CASSILQGRSSGANVLTF
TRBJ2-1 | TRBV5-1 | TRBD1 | CASRIGQGDEQFF
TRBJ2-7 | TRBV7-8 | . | CASSLEGDEQYF
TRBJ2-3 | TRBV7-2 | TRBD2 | CASSIVPGLASDTQYF
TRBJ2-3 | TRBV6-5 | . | CASRRMGRDTQYF
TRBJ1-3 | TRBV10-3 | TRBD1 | CAISEEGTGAGNTIYF